The clone carrying this TCR beta chain was seen many times. This sample was taken from a study of Graves' ophthalmopathy and Graves' hyperthyroidism. The overall study: Peripheral blood was collected at initial diagnosis, before any treatment.

The study amplified TCR beta CDR3 regions using RNA transcripts. An initial RT-PCR round employing HTBI primers preceded a second-round multiplex PCR. TCRdb passed the multiplex PCR reads through MiXCR, listing each CDR3 protein once. The sample carries 150,000 or so distinct CDR3 sequences, roughly 37% recorded once. Trimming stripped 2 bases from V and 1 base from J, with 14 bases between. There are 16 residues in the CDR3. Germline V CDR1 and CDR2: MNHNY, SVGAGI (reference sequence). The V call is TRBV6-6, the J call TRBJ1-1; TRBD1 might be the D (5 bases). The specimen sequenced was peripheral blood. This sequence originates from a woman aged 40-49 years with Graves' ophthalmopathy. The CDR3 here is CASSYGEQRGNTEAFF. The CDR3 bases are TGTGCCAGCAGTTACGGGGAACAAAGGGGGAACACTGAAGCTTTCTTT.